What follows is one TCR beta chain and its context. Its antigen has not been determined. The input lacks base qualities; no much larger clone sits a single base away. Using the deep immunoSEQ assay, TCR CDR3 regions were amplified from genomic DNA by multiplex PCR. For each cell subset, the extracted genomic DNA was distributed evenly across all wells of several immunoSEQ 96-well plates, and each plate served as one replicate. For sorted subsets, each replicate PCR was loaded with 200 to 250 ng genomic DNA, equivalent to about 30,000 T cell genomes. The purified libraries were quantified using a Qubit 3.0 fluorometer, sized with a Bioanalyzer 2100, and then quantified again using the KAPA Library Quantification kit. Every immunoSEQ 96-well plate was sequenced on a separate single-read 150-cycle Illumina NextSeq 550 flow cell. For the original study's pipeline: The immunoSEQ output contained only junctional sequences without quality scores, so filtering could not match that applied to full-length reads. Sequences were annotated with PyIR, a Python wrapper for IgBLAST v1.9, using IMGT germline references to assign V/J genes and CDR3. Any read was removed if the V/J assignment was weak (E-value above 1e-6), the CDR3 was missing, or the read contained stop codons, out-of-frame junctions, or ambiguous translated residues. V3J clonotypes were defined as sequences sharing the same inferred V gene, J gene, and CDR3 amino acid sequence. Percentage overlap between repertoires was computed as shared unique clonotypes divided by the size of the smaller repertoire. RTK rarefaction, the Chao1 estimator, and Recon v2.1 estimates of unobserved clonotypes were used to assess repertoire richness. OLGA was used to compute generation probabilities for all TCRbeta clonotypes that the gDNA method yielded from a handful of donors. TCRdb mirrors the immuneACCESS table, restricted to in-frame sequences. Some clones are absent from its copies; in checked studies, under half trace to an unresolved V gene, and the reason for the others is unknown. The V and J calls and the clone size are those of that table, but D and trimming were determined from the DNA. This sample has more than 2 million clones in its table, and 85% to 95% of those were observed once. 0.13% of the sample goes to the ten largest clones.

This record comes from a study of shared clonotypes between healthy human individuals (dated by TCRdb to the early 2020s). Describing the broader study: The cohort comprised two women and a few men aged 18 to 49 years. For each donor, CD4 naive and CD4 memory were each run on three plates, CD8 naive on two plates, and CD8 memory on one plate. To estimate repertoire size and how much clonotype sharing occurs between individuals, the study deeply sequenced the blood TCR repertoires of about five healthy adults. Between about 0.85 and 10 billion PBMCs per donor were obtained by leukapheresis. To increase sequencing depth and limit assay-specific biases, different laboratories used diverse techniques to prepare libraries and sequence TCR repertoires.

General study outcomes and caveats: Across a handful of donors, about 4.5% of naive CD4, roughly 3.3% of naive CD8, 2% to 2.5% of memory CD4, and about 0.4% of memory CD8 clonotypes were shared. Based on pairwise subsampling, the degree of clonotype sharing among donors was expected to be affected by sequencing depth. Clonotypes shared by all four sorted-subset donors showed higher generation probabilities than non-shared clonotypes. The genetic and exposure-history diversity represented was limited by the small number of donors. Even with the large sequencing depth, rarefaction of the sorted-subset datasets indicated that sequencing was incomplete. Only blood was sampled, and tissue TCR repertoires likely differ from those in blood. Naive subsets generally had larger estimated clonotype richness than memory subsets.

The donors were healthy, HIV-negative adults who had no recently reported acute infections or vaccinations. Only Caucasian adults living in Nashville, Tennessee, USA were represented among the donors. CD4+ T cells were enriched by magnetic negative selection; naive cells were then positively selected on CD45RA, and the negative fraction formed the memory subset. Blood was collected by leukapheresis, and PBMCs were isolated by Ficoll-Histopaque density gradient centrifugation and then cryopreserved in liquid nitrogen vapor phase. Analytical flow cytometry was used to check the purity and quantity of each magnetically sorted T cell population. Genomic DNA was isolated from each sorted fraction and quantified by UV absorbance on a Nanodrop 2000c. Material: naive CD4+ T cells sorted from blood. The cell subset or site label for this specimen denotes: CD45RA+ positively selected. The clonotype originates from a man younger than 35 in good health.

The CDR3 protein: CASSNAYEQYF. The nucleotide sequence is given as TGTGCCAGCAGTAACGCCTACGAGCAGTACTTC. This sequence uses TRBV6-1 and TRBJ2-7; no D gene can be assigned with confidence. V and J lose 5 bases and 2 bases, and a span of 4 bases separates them. The CDR3, cysteine through phenylalanine, is 11 amino acids long. Kept here is only the CDR3 DNA, which spans 33 bases and is read in frame from base 1. CDR1 and CDR2 (MNHNS, SASEGT) derive from the germline V gene.